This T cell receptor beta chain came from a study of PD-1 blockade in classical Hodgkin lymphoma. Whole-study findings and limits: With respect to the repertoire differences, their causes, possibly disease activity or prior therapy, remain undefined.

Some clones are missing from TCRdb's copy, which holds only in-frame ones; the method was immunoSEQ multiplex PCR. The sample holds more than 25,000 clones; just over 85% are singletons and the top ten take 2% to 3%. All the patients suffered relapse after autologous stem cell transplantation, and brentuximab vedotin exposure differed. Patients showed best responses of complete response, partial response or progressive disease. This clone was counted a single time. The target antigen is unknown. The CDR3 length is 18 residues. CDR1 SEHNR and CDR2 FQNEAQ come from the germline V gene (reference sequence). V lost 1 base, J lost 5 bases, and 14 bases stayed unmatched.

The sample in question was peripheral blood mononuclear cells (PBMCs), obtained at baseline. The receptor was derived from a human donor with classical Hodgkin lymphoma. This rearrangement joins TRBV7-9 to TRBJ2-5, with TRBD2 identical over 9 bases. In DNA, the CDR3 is TGTGCCAGCAGCTTAGTTTCTAGCGGGGATTTACAGGGGGAGACCCAGTACTTC. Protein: CASSLVSSGDLQGETQYF.